This entry lists 31 T cell receptor beta chains sequenced from one sample in a study of T cell responses to AZD1222 COVID-19 vaccine. Only in-frame clones appear in the TCRdb table, and some are missing; sequencing was by immunoSEQ multiplex PCR. Altogether about 62,000 clones are present, around 90% being singletons, with the ten largest covering just under 5%. Sample: peripheral blood, taken on day 0 of AZD1222 vaccination. These receptors originate from an adult in good health.

This rearrangement joins TRBV18 to TRBJ1-5; weak D call: TRBD1 (6 bases). The V gene lost 3 bases and the J gene lost 3 bases, with 6 bases spanning the gap. The CDR3 covers 13 residues. Per germline, CDR1 KGHSH and CDR2 LQKENI. The CDR3, as DNA: TGTGCCAGCTCACCGGGGGCCAATCAGCCCCAGCATTTT. It encodes CASSPGANQPQHF.

The chain has TRBV5-1 and TRBJ1-2; D is perhaps TRBD1 (5 bases). This CDR3 comprises 14 residues. The V end was cut by 5 bases, the J end by 4 bases, with 15 bases between. Germline values: CDR1 SGHRS, CDR2 YFSETQ. CDR3 loop: CASSGLGTTYGYTF. CDR3 DNA sequence: TGCGCCAGCAGTGGACTAGGGACTACCTATGGCTACACCTTC.

V gene TRBV6-5 combines with J gene TRBJ2-1; 8 nucleotides align to TRBD2. Trimming at V came to 3 bases and at J to 12 bases, leaving 10 bases not matched to a gene. CDR1 is MNHEY and CDR2 is SVGAGI in the germline V gene. The CDR3 runs 14 residues. The CDR3 sequence is CASSYGGGPGAQFF. DNA of the CDR3: TGTGCCAGCAGTTATGGCGGGGGGCCAGGGGCGCAGTTCTTC.

The chain links TRBV19 to TRBJ1-3; no reliable D call. The V gene lost 4 bases and the J gene lost 3 bases, with 7 bases spanning the gap. The CDR3 is 13 residues long. Germline CDR1 LNHDA, CDR2 SQIVND (reference sequence). The CDR3 loop reads CASSKSGGNTIYF. As DNA, the CDR3 is TGTGCCAGTAGTAAATCAGGTGGAAACACCATATATTTT.

This clone was seen a handful of times. The chain links TRBV5-1 to TRBJ1-5; 7 nucleotides align to TRBD1. The J segment lost 0 bases and the V segment lost 4 bases, leaving 4 bases of the junction unmatched. The CDR3 is 15 residues long. Per germline, CDR1 SGHRS and CDR2 YFSETQ. The CDR3 is CASSATGNSNQPQHF. The CDR3 DNA reads as TGCGCCAGCAGCGCGACAGGGAATAGCAATCAGCCCCAGCATTTT.

V usage is TRBV18 and J usage is TRBJ2-7, with unresolved D. Germline-derived CDR1 and CDR2 are KGHSH and LQKENI. The CDR3 is made up of 13 amino acids. With 3 bases removed from V and 6 bases from J, the gap between germline ends came to 12 bases. CDR3 residues: CASSPSLATEQYF. The DNA for the CDR3 is TGTGCCAGCTCACCCTCGCTGGCGACCGAGCAGTACTTC.

The rearrangement joins TRBV2 to TRBJ1-1; 7 bases match TRBD1. CDR3 size: 15 residues. V dropped 6 bases and J dropped 2; count of bases not matched to a gene: 9. Germline V gene data show CDR1 as SNHLY and CDR2 as FYNNEI. The CDR3 coding sequence is TGTGCCAGCAGGACATCCGGACAGGCAAACACTGAAGCTTTCTTT. It encodes CASRTSGQANTEAFF.

The chain employs TRBV20-1 and TRBJ1-2; D unresolved. Germline loops: CDR1 DFQATT, CDR2 SNEGSKA (reference sequence). Between the trimmed V and J ends, which lost 3 bases and 2 bases, there was a span of 7 bases. The CDR3 runs to 12 residues. The CDR3 loop is CSASHRNYGYTF. CDR3 in DNA: TGCAGTGCTAGTCACAGAAACTATGGCTACACCTTC.

The CDR3 DNA follows: TGTGCCAGCAGCACTGGGGTCTATGGCTACACCTTC. Its protein is CASSTGVYGYTF. This chain joins TRBV2 and TRBJ1-2; D call uncertain. With 6 bases removed from V and 4 bases from J, the gap between germline ends came to 9 bases. Germline values: CDR1 SNHLY, CDR2 FYNNEI. This CDR3 has 12 amino acids. The full variable domain, completed using reference TRBV2 and TRBJ1-2, is EPEVTQTPSHQVTQMGQEVILRCVPISNHLYFYWYRQILGQKVEFLVSFYNNEISEKSEIFDDQFSVERPDGSNFTLKIRSTKLEDSAMYFCASSTGVYGYTFGSGTRLTVV.

The rearrangement joins TRBV10-1 to TRBJ1-6; D uncertain. The CDR3 covers 17 residues. Germline CDR1 reads WNHNN; CDR2 reads SYGVQD (reference sequence). The ends were cut back, 6 bases at V and 0 bases at J, with 15 bases in the middle. The CDR3 loop is CASSAFGSGSYNSPLHF. The CDR3 bases are TGCGCCAGCAGCGCCTTTGGGTCGGGCTCCTATAATTCACCCCTCCACTTT.

The chain recombines TRBV6-1 with TRBJ1-2; 10 bases agree with TRBD1. After removal of 3 bases from V and 8 bases from J, the junction contained 9 bases not matched to a gene. This CDR3 is 15 amino acids long. Per germline, CDR1 MNHNS and CDR2 SASEGT. The DNA for the CDR3 is TGTGCCAGCAGTGAGCCGGGACAGGGGTTAAAAGGCTACACCTTC. This codes for CASSEPGQGLKGYTF.

The chain links TRBV11-2 to TRBJ2-7; 7 bases line up with TRBD1. The CDR3 covers 16 residues. The germline V gene has CDR1 SGHAT and CDR2 FQNNGV. V lost 5 bases to trimming and J lost 0 bases; unmatched junction nucleotides: 10. This chain's CDR3 is CASSRDSGSLSYEQYF. DNA for the CDR3: TGTGCCAGCAGCCGGGACAGTGGGTCTCTCTCCTACGAGCAGTACTTC.

This chain uses TRBV5-5 with TRBJ2-5; possibly TRBD1 or TRBD2 for D (5 bases each). The CDR3 is 16 residues long. Germline CDR1 SGHKS, CDR2 YYEKEE (reference sequence). Between the trimmed V and J ends, which lost 1 base and 1 base, there was a span of 14 bases. CDR3 sequence reads: CASSLRGGPIQETQYF. CDR3 in DNA: TGTGCCAGCAGCTTGCGTGGGGGACCCATCCAAGAGACCCAGTACTTC. The full variable domain, its missing parts supplied by reference TRBV5-5 and TRBJ2-5, is DAGVTQSPTHLIKTRGQQVTLRCSPISGHKSVSWYQQVLGQGPQFIFQYYEKEERGRGNFPDRFSARQFPNYSSELNVNALLLGDSALYLCASSLRGGPIQETQYFGPGTRLLVL.

The chain couples TRBV6-5 to TRBJ2-2; D may match TRBD1 or TRBD2 (5 bases each). CDR1 MNHEY and CDR2 SVGAGI come from the germline V gene. The CDR3 sequence is 14 residues long. V gave up 8 bases and J gave up 6 bases, with 16 bases separating them. CDR3 sequence reads: CASRPNTGPGELFF. For the CDR3, the DNA is TGTGCCAGCCGCCCAAATACGGGGCCCGGGGAGCTGTTTTTT.

The chain combines TRBV5-5 with TRBJ2-1; 7 bases map to TRBD1. The V segment lost 4 bases and the J segment 1 base; nucleotides outside the gene matches: 8. Per germline, CDR1 SGHKS and CDR2 YYEKEE (reference sequence). This CDR3 is built from 16 residues. CDR3 in amino acids: CASSTQGEPSYNEQFF. CDR3 bases: TGTGCCAGCAGCACGCAGGGGGAACCTTCCTACAATGAGCAGTTCTTC.

The chain joins TRBV4-1 to TRBJ1-1; D is unresolved. V gave up 1 base and J gave up 5 bases, with 8 bases separating them. The CDR3 runs 13 residues. Germline V lookup: CDR1 MGHRA, CDR2 YSYEKL. Written as DNA, the CDR3 is TGCGCCAGCAGCCAAGTCAGGACGACTGAAGCTTTCTTT. Residues: CASSQVRTTEAFF.

This clone was detected only a few times. This rearrangement joins TRBV6-5 to TRBJ2-2; TRBD2 aligns across 9 bases. This CDR3 is built from 15 residues. Germline V gene sequence: CDR1 MNHEY, CDR2 SVGAGI. Unmatched junction bases numbered 4, after V lost 7 bases and J lost 1 base. CDR3 region: CASNELAGNTGELFF. The CDR3 DNA is TGTGCCAGCAACGAACTAGCGGGGAACACCGGGGAGCTGTTTTTT.

The chain carries TRBV4-1 and TRBJ2-7; possibly TRBD1 for D (5 bases). Germline CDR1 reads MGHRA; CDR2 reads YSYEKL. The CDR3 length is 17 residues. With 0 bases removed from V and 0 bases from J, the gap between germline ends came to 15 bases. The CDR3 spells CASSQETSGFSSYEQYF. The CDR3, as DNA: TGCGCCAGCAGCCAAGAGACTTCAGGGTTCAGCTCCTACGAGCAGTACTTC.

The J gene is TRBJ1-1, the V gene TRBV5-1; D not certain. V shed 0 bases and J shed 4 bases, with 10 bases lying between them. Germline V lookup: CDR1 SGHRS, CDR2 YFSETQ. The length of the CDR3 is 14 residues. CDR3 amino acids: CASSLGLSSTEAFF. The CDR3 DNA is TGCGCCAGCAGCTTGGGTCTCAGTAGCACTGAAGCTTTCTTT.

This chain uses TRBV11-2 with TRBJ1-1; 8 bases align to TRBD1. Germline values: CDR1 SGHAT, CDR2 FQNNGV. The CDR3 contains 14 residues. The trim removed 2 bases at V and 7 bases at J, leaving 6 bases unmatched. The CDR3, as DNA: TGTGCCAGCAGCTTATCGGGACAGGAAAATGAAGCTTTCTTT. Encoded protein: CASSLSGQENEAFF.

The gene calls are TRBV7-3 and TRBJ1-1; perhaps TRBD1 as D (6 bases). Germline V CDR1 and CDR2: SGHTA, FQGTGA. The V end was cut by 1 base, the J end by 3 bases, with 21 bases between. The CDR3 sequence is 18 residues long. The CDR3 loop reads CASSLRGGQLGVDTEAFF. The CDR3 DNA follows: TGTGCCAGCAGCTTAAGGGGAGGACAGTTAGGCGTTGACACTGAAGCTTTCTTT.

This chain joins TRBV2 and TRBJ2-5; D not resolved. Germline V gene sequence: CDR1 SNHLY, CDR2 FYNNEI. V shed 6 bases and J shed 5 bases, with 4 bases lying between them. The CDR3 runs to 10 residues. The CDR3 bases are TGTGCCAGCAGGAGGGAGACCCAGTACTTC. It specifies CASRRETQYF.

This chain joins TRBV19 and TRBJ1-2, with D tentatively TRBD1 (6 bases). CDR3 length equals 13 residues. CDR1 and CDR2 (germline): LNHDA, SQIVND (reference sequence). Trimming left V 5 bases short and J 7 bases short, with 14 bases between. The CDR3 sequence is CASSLQGMRGYTF. Here the CDR3 DNA reads TGTGCCAGTAGTTTACAGGGCATGCGTGGCTACACCTTC.

V and J are TRBV12-2 and TRBJ1-2. TRBV12-2 is deemed a pseudogene. CDR3 length equals 14 residues. This chain's CDR3 is CASRLARALYGYTF. The CDR3 bases are TGTGCAAGTCGCTTAGCGCGGGCCCTATATGGCTACACCTTC.

Only one count was recorded for this clone. The V gene is TRBV6-6, the J gene TRBJ2-7; 9 nucleotides agree with TRBD1. V lost 1 base and J lost 9; bases outside the gene matches: 10. The CDR3 is made up of 15 amino acids. Germline V lookup: CDR1 MNHNY, CDR2 SVGAGI (reference sequence). The CDR3 sequence is CASSYLQGARDGQYF. In DNA form, the CDR3 reads TGTGCCAGCAGTTACTTACAGGGGGCGCGGGACGGGCAGTACTTC.

V is TRBV25-1 and J is TRBJ1-2; TRBD1 is a possible D gene (6 bases). V was pared by 6 bases and J by 2 bases, with 19 bases between. Germline-derived CDR1 and CDR2 are MGHDK and SYGVNS. The CDR3 consists of 16 residues. CDR3 residues: CASSPNGQGRNYGYTF. DNA for the CDR3: TGTGCCAGCAGCCCCAACGGGCAGGGGAGAAACTATGGCTACACCTTC.

The chain links TRBV5-6 to TRBJ2-5; D unresolved. Germline V gene lookup returns CDR1 SGHDT and CDR2 YYEEEE. Deletions cut 2 bases from V and 5 bases from J, with 7 bases between. This CDR3 is built from 12 residues. CDR3 sequence (DNA): TGTGCCAGCAGCTTAAGAATGGAGACCCAGTACTTC. As protein: CASSLRMETQYF.

This clone was detected only a few times. The chain has TRBV27 and TRBJ1-2, with D possibly being TRBD1 (5 bases). The germline V and J ends were trimmed by 5 bases and 8 bases, with 27 bases remaining between them. The CDR3 has 17 residues. Germline CDR1 and CDR2: MNHEY and SMNVEV (reference sequence). CDR3 DNA: TGTGCCAGCAGTCGGGGCATTGTGGCAGCCCTACTGGGAGGCTACACCTTC. The encoded protein is CASSRGIVAALLGGYTF.

The chain has TRBV3-1 (or the pseudogene TRBV3-2) and TRBJ2-5; D not resolved. Trimming stripped 2 bases from V and 2 bases from J, with 3 bases between. Per germline, CDR1 LGHDT and CDR2 YNNKEL (reference sequence). The CDR3 is 12 residues long. The CDR3, as DNA: TGTGCCAGCAGCCAATTACAAGAGACCCAGTACTTC. Translating it yields CASSQLQETQYF.

The chain employs TRBV5-1 and TRBJ1-1; 7 bases are a match to TRBD1. CDR1 and CDR2 (germline): SGHRS, YFSETQ. J lost 7 bases, V lost 2 bases, and 8 bases had no gene match. This CDR3 has 14 residues. The CDR3 here is CASSFTGAFVEAFF. The DNA of the CDR3 is TGCGCCAGCAGCTTCACAGGGGCCTTCGTTGAAGCTTTCTTT.

The V gene is TRBV3-1 (or the pseudogene TRBV3-2), the J gene TRBJ2-5; possibly TRBD1 or TRBD2 for D (5 bases each). The ends were cut back, 2 bases at V and 2 bases at J, with 9 bases in the middle. From germline, CDR1 is LGHDT and CDR2 YNNKEL (reference sequence). The CDR3 consists of 14 residues. The CDR3 loop is CASSQPGLQETQYF. The CDR3 nucleotides read TGTGCCAGCAGCCAACCGGGGCTACAAGAGACCCAGTACTTC.